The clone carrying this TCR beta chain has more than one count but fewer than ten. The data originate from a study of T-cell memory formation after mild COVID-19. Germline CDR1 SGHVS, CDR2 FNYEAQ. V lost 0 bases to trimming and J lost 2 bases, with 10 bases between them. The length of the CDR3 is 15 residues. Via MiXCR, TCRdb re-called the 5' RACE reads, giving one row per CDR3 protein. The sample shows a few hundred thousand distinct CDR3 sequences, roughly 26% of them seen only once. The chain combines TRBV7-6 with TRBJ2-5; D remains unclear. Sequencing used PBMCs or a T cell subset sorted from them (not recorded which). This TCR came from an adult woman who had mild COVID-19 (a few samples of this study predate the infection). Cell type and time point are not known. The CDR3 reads CASSLAPVGQETQYF. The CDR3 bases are TGTGCCAGCAGCTTAGCCCCCGTCGGGCAAGAGACCCAGTACTTC.